This T cell receptor beta chain was recovered during a study of CD8+ T cells in alopecia areata. Of note for this clone: Its antigen is undetermined.

Reverse transcription of extracted RNA yielded cDNA, which provided the sequencing template. The method was immunoSEQ multiplex PCR; TCRdb's version includes in-frame clones alone and lacks a portion of them. The data show 90,000 to 130,000 clones, approximately 50% seen once. This CDR3 has 15 amino acids. CDR1 is MNHEY and CDR2 is SMNVEV in the germline V gene (reference sequence). The ends were cut back, 1 base at V and 1 base at J, with 10 bases in the middle. PBMCs yielded sorted CD4+ and CD8+ T cells. Overall study results and limits: Normal scalp showed lower clonality than lesional scalp, especially alopecia totalis/universalis. The study found TCR sharing across patients less clear than in mice, possibly for HLA reasons.

The chain couples TRBV27 to TRBJ2-5; D is perhaps TRBD1 or TRBD2 (6 bases each). The clonotype comes from a human donor with alopecia areata. The sequenced sample was NKG2D-low CD8+ T cells sorted from blood. The CDR3 spells CASSLWGAAQETQYF. As DNA, the CDR3 is TGTGCCAGCAGTTTATGGGGGGCGGCCCAAGAGACCCAGTACTTC.